Listed here are 3 T cell receptor beta chains from one sample, sequenced in a study of blood T cell repertoires in COVID-19. Produced via immunoSEQ multiplex PCR; TCRdb's table is partial and in-frame only. The sample includes 300,000 to 400,000 clones, around 87% of them seen just once. Sequencing was performed on peripheral blood. These TCRs come from a man aged 45-60 years with active or convalescent COVID-19.

This chain links TRBV4-3 with TRBJ1-3; D not certain. This CDR3 has 15 amino acids. Germline lookup yields CDR1 LGHNA and CDR2 YSLEER. Trimming took 0 bases from V and 0 from J, leaving 6 bases between them. For the CDR3, the DNA is TGCGCCAGCAGCCAAGATGCAGGCTCTGGAAACACCATATATTTT. It encodes CASSQDAGSGNTIYF.

V and J are TRBV4-1 and TRBJ2-7; no reliable D call. CDR3 length: 17 amino acids. V lost 0 bases, J lost 0 bases, and 15 bases lay in between. The germline CDR1 and CDR2 sequences are MGHRA and YSYEKL. The CDR3 sequence is CASSQDGGRSFSYEQYF. The CDR3 nucleotides read TGCGCCAGCAGCCAAGATGGTGGCAGGTCGTTCTCCTACGAGCAGTACTTC.

J is TRBJ1-2 and V is TRBV5-6; the D is unclear. V was trimmed by 2 bases and J by 7 bases, leaving 6 bases between them. This CDR3 contains 11 residues. From germline, CDR1 is SGHDT and CDR2 YYEEEE. Written as DNA, the CDR3 is TGTGCCAGCAGCTTTCGGTCTGGCTACACCTTC. Its translation is CASSFRSGYTF. Full variable domain (remainder filled in from reference TRBV5-6 and TRBJ1-2): DAGVTQSPTHLIKTRGQQVTLRCSPKSGHDTVSWYQQALGQGPQFIFQYYEEEERQRGNFPDRFSGHQFPNYSSELNVNALLLGDSALYLCASSFRSGYTFGSGTRLTVV.